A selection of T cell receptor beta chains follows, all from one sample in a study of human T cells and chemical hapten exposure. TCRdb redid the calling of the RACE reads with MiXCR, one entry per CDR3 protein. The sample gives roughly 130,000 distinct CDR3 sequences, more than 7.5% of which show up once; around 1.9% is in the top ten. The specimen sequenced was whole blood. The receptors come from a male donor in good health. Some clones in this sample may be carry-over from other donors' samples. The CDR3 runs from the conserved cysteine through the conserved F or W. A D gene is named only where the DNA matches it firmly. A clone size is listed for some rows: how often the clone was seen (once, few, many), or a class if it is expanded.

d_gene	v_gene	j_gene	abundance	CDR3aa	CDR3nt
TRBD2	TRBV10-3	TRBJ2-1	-	CAISDFRTSGGLDDEQFF	TGTGCCATCAGTGATTTTAGGACTAGCGGGGGGTTAGACGATGAGCAGTTCTTC
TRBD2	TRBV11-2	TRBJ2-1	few	CASSLVTGGSYNEQFF	TGTGCCAGCAGCTTAGTGACGGGAGGATCGTACAATGAGCAGTTCTTC
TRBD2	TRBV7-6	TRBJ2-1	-	CASSLVAGDYNEQFF	TGTGCCAGCAGCTTAGTAGCGGGAGATTACAATGAGCAGTTCTTC
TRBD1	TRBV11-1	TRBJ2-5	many	CASSWTGEEETQYF	TGTGCCAGCAGCTGGACAGGGGAAGAAGAGACCCAGTACTTC
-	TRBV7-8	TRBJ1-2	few	CASSRHYQGDGYTF	TGTGCCAGCAGCCGTCACTACCAGGGAGATGGCTACACCTTC
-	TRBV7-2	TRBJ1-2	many	CASSSPGALRGYGYTF	TGTGCCAGCAGCTCCCCCGGGGCTCTTAGGGGGTATGGCTACACCTTC
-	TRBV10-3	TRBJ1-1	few	CAIRSVATNTEAFF	TGTGCCATCAGGTCGGTGGCAACGAACACTGAAGCTTTCTTT
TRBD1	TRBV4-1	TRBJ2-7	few	CASSQATGQESSYEQYF	TGCGCCAGCAGCCAAGCTACCGGACAGGAGAGCTCCTACGAGCAGTACTTC
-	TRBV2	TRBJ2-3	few	CASSEGGSSTDTQYF	TGTGCCAGCAGTGAAGGGGGATCTAGCACAGATACGCAGTATTTT
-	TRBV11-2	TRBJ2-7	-	CASSSGPYEQYF	TGTGCCAGCAGCTCGGGACCTTACGAGCAGTACTTC
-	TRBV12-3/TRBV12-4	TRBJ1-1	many	CASTHIGGSYEAFF	TGTGCCAGCACCCATATTGGCGGGAGCTATGAAGCTTTCTTT
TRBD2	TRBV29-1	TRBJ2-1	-	CSVELRVAGSSYNEQFF	TGCAGCGTTGAATTAAGGGTAGCGGGGAGCTCCTACAATGAGCAGTTCTTC
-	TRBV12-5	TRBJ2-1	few	CASGLVAANNEQFF	TGTGCTAGTGGTTTGGTCGCGGCGAACAATGAGCAGTTCTTC
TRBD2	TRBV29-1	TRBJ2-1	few	CSVEAGGQSSYNEQFF	TGCAGCGTGGAAGCGGGGGGTCAATCCTCCTACAATGAGCAGTTCTTC
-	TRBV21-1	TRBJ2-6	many	CASSKARPGGASGANVLTF	TGTGCCAGCAGCAAAGCCCGACCAGGGGGCGCTTCTGGGGCCAACGTCCTGACTTTC
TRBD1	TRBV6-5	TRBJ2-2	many	CASSPEDRGHSGELFF	TGTGCCAGCAGCCCAGAGGACAGGGGGCATTCCGGGGAGCTGTTTTTT
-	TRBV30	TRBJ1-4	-	CAWSGRVRNEKLFF	TGTGCCTGGAGTGGACGGGTTCGGAATGAAAAACTGTTTTTT
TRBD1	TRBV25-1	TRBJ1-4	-	CATAGTGGEKLFF	TGTGCCACCGCCGGGACAGGGGGGGAAAAACTGTTTTTT
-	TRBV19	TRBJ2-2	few	CASRNLGNTGELFF	TGTGCCAGTAGGAACTTAGGAAACACCGGGGAGCTGTTTTTT
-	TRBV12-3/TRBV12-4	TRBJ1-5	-	CASTRGFIHQPQHF	TGTGCCAGTACCAGAGGGTTTATCCATCAGCCCCAGCATTTT
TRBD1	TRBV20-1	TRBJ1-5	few	CSAGTGVNQPQHF	TGCAGTGCTGGGACAGGGGTCAATCAGCCCCAGCATTTT
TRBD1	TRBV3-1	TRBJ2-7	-	CASSQDQGAYEQYF	TGTGCCAGCAGCCAAGATCAGGGGGCCTACGAGCAGTACTTC
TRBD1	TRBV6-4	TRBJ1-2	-	CASSPTTGGDNGYTF	TGTGCCAGCAGCCCCACGACAGGGGGCGATAATGGCTACACCTTC
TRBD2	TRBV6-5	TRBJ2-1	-	CATGGTNNEQFF	TGTGCCACCGGGGGGACGAACAATGAGCAGTTCTTC
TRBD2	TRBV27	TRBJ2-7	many	CASRPSGLLAGVYEQYF	TGTGCCAGCAGGCCCTCAGGGCTCCTAGCGGGAGTCTACGAGCAGTACTTC
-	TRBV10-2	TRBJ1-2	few	CASRDSTGYTF	TGCGCCAGCAGGGACAGCACGGGCTACACCTTC
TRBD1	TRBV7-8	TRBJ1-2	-	CASSLIGTGDYGYTF	TGTGCCAGCAGCTTAATTGGGACAGGGGACTATGGCTACACCTTC
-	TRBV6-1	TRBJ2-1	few	CASSSTGSSYNEQFF	TGTGCCAGCAGTTCTACAGGAAGCTCCTACAATGAGCAGTTCTTC
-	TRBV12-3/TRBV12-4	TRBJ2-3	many	CASSFGAGWIDTQYF	TGTGCCAGCAGTTTCGGGGCAGGGTGGATAGATACGCAGTATTTT
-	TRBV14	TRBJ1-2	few	CASSQAGPLSGYTF	TGTGCCAGCAGCCAAGCGGGGCCCTTGAGTGGCTACACCTTC
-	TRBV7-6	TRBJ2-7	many	CASSRRLSRGGHEQYF	TGTGCCAGCAGCCGACGTCTTAGTCGGGGTGGACACGAGCAGTACTTC